The source of this T cell receptor beta chain is a study of blood T cells in healthy people across ages. Whole-study context: About one barcoded TCR beta cDNA was captured per two T cells.

Sample-barcoded 5' priming and a J-beta primer mix drove a second PCR of roughly 6 to 12 cycles. A template-switch adaptor with 12 random nucleotides tagged each cDNA molecule. Each CDR3 protein gets one entry after TCRdb re-called the 5' RACE reads with MiXCR. The top ten hold about 21% of the sample, which has some 1.8 million distinct CDR3 sequences, 39% seen once. CDR1 and CDR2 (germline): MNHEY, SVGAGI. The V and J ends lost 8 bases and 9 bases, in that order; junction bases with no gene match: 6. There are 12 residues in the CDR3. The sequenced material came from blood. This chain joins TRBV6-5 and TRBJ2-1; 8 bases match TRBD2. The receptor comes from a human donor in good health. For the CDR3, the DNA is TGTGCCAGCGGTACGGCGGGGGGTGAGCAGTTCTTC. This codes for CASGTAGGEQFF.